Described below is a single T cell receptor beta chain sequence and its context. Its antigen is unidentified. The record originates from a study of CD8 T cells in ankylosing spondylitis. The study's findings and limits: A motif of eight highly homologous TCR beta variants was seen as apparently characteristic of ankylosing spondylitis blood. Before this, some motif variants had been reported in reactive arthritis synovial fluid and blood.

TCRdb re-called the 5' RACE reads through MiXCR, storing one row per CDR3 protein. The sample includes about 540,000 distinct CDR3 sequences, 10% to 15% of them seen just once. The CDR3 extends over 15 amino acids. The junction had 5 bases not matched to a gene; V was cut back by 0 bases and J by 4 bases. The germline gives CDR1 SEHNR, CDR2 FQNEAQ (reference sequence). J is TRBJ1-2 and V is TRBV7-9, with 7 bases identical to TRBD1. The clonotype was recovered from a male donor with ankylosing spondylitis. The sequencing input was blood, either unsorted or a sorted T cell fraction (not recorded which). CDR3 loop: CASSLAGTVIYGYTF. The CDR3 DNA sequence: TGTGCCAGCAGCTTAGCCGGGACAGTCATCTATGGCTACACCTTC.